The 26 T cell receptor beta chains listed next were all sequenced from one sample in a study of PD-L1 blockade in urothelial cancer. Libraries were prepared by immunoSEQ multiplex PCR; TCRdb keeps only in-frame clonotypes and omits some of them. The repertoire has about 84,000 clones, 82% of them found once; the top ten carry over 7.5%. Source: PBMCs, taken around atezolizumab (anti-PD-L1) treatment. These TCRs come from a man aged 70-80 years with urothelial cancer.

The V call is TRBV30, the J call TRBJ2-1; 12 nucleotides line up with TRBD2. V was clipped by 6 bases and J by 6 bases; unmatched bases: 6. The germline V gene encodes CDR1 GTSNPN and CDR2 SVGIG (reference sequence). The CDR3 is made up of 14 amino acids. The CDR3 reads CACPGTSGPNEQFF. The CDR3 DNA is TGTGCCTGCCCTGGGACTAGCGGGCCCAATGAGCAGTTCTTC.

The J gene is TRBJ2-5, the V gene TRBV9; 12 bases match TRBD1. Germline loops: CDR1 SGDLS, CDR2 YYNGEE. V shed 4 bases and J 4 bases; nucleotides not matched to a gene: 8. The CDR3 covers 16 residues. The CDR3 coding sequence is TGTGCCAGCAGCCAGGGACAGGGGGCTTCTGGAGAGACCCAGTACTTC. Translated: CASSQGQGASGETQYF.

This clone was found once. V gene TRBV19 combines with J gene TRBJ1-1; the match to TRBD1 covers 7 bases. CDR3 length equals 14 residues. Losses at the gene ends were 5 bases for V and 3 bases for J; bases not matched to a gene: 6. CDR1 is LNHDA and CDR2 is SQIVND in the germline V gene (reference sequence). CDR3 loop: CASSQGGADTEAFF. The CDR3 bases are TGTGCCAGTAGTCAGGGGGGCGCTGACACTGAAGCTTTCTTT.

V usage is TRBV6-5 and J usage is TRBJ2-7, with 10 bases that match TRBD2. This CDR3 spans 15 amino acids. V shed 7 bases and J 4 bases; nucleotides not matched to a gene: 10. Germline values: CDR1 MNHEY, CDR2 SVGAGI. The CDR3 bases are TGTGCCAGCAACCGAGCGGGAGGGTCTGGTTACGAGCAGTACTTC. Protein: CASNRAGGSGYEQYF.

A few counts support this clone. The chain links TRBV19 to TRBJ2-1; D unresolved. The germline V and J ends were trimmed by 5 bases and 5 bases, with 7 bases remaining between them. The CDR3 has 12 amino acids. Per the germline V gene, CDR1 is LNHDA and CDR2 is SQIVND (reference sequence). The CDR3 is CASSPSDNEQFF. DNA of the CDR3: TGTGCCAGTAGTCCTAGTGACAATGAGCAGTTCTTC. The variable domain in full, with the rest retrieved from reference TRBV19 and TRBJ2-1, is DGGITQSPKYLFRKEGQNVTLSCEQNLNHDAMYWYRQDPGQGLRLIYYSQIVNDFQKGDIAEGYSVSREKKESFPLTVTSAQKNPTAFYLCASSPSDNEQFFGPGTRLTVL.

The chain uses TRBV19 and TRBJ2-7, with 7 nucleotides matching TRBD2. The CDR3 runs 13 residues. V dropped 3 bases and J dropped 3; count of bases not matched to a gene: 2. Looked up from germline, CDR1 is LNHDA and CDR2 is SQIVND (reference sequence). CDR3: CASSMTGGYEQYF. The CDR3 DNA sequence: TGTGCCAGTAGTATGACGGGGGGCTACGAGCAGTACTTC.

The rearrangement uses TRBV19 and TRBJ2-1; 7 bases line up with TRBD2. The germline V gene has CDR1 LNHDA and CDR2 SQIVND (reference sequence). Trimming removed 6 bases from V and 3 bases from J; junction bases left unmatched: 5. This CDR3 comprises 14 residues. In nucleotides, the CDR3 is TGTGCCAGTAGAGAAGCGGGATTCTACAATGAGCAGTTCTTC. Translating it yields CASREAGFYNEQFF. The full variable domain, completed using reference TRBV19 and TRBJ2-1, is DGGITQSPKYLFRKEGQNVTLSCEQNLNHDAMYWYRQDPGQGLRLIYYSQIVNDFQKGDIAEGYSVSREKKESFPLTVTSAQKNPTAFYLCASREAGFYNEQFFGPGTRLTVL.

The chain's CDR3 is CASSQVGGRGEQYF. The CDR3 region has the DNA TGTGCCAGCAGCCAAGTGGGGGGAAGAGGTGAGCAGTACTTC. The rearrangement uses TRBV7-3 and TRBJ2-7, with D possibly matching TRBD2 (6 bases). The germline CDR1 and CDR2 sequences are SGHTA and FQGTGA. V lost 5 bases to trimming and J lost 7 bases, with 18 bases between them. This CDR3 spans 14 amino acids. Looking up the rest from reference TRBV7-3 and TRBJ2-7 gives the full variable domain: GAGVSQTPSNKVTEKGKYVELRCDPISGHTALYWYRQSLGQGPEFLIYFQGTGAADDSGLPNDRFFAVRPEGSVSTLKIQRTERGDSAVYLCASSQVGGRGEQYFGPGTRLTVT.

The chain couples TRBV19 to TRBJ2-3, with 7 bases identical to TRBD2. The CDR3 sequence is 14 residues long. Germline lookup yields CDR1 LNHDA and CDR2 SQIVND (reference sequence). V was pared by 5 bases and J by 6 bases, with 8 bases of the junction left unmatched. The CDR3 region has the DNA TGTGCCAGTAGTCCCGGACTAGATTCCGATACGCAGTATTTT. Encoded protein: CASSPGLDSDTQYF.

The chain's CDR3 is CASSPRESGTEAFF. The CDR3 DNA sequence: TGTGCCAGCAGCCCCAGGGAATCGGGCACTGAAGCTTTCTTT. The chain recombines TRBV5-5 with TRBJ1-1; tentatively, D is TRBD1 (5 bases). The CDR3 spans 14 residues. V lost 4 bases, J lost 4 bases, and 14 bases lay in between. Looked up from germline, CDR1 is SGHKS and CDR2 is YYEKEE (reference sequence).

In DNA, the CDR3 is TGTGCCAGCAGCCCCCCCCTCCGGGACACAGCCTACGAGCAGTACTTC. Translated, it gives CASSPPLRDTAYEQYF. This sequence joins TRBV11-3 and TRBJ2-7; D perhaps matches TRBD1 (6 bases). Trimming removed 5 bases from V and 2 bases from J, with 19 bases in between. CDR3 length: 16 residues. Germline V CDR1 and CDR2: SGHNT, YENEEA. Based on the CDR3 plus reference TRBV11-3 and TRBJ2-7, the full variable domain is EAGVVQSPRYKIIEKKQPVAFWCNPISGHNTLYWYLQNLGQGPELLIRYENEEAVDDSQLPKDRFSAERLKGVDSTLKIQPAELGDSAVYLCASSPPLRDTAYEQYFGPGTRLTVT.

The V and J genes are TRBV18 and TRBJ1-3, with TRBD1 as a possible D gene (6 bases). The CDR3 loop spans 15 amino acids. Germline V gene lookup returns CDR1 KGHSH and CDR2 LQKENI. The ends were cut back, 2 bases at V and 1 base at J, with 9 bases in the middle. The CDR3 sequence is CASSPSGESGNTIYF. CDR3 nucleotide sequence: TGTGCCAGCTCACCATCAGGGGAATCTGGAAACACCATATATTTT. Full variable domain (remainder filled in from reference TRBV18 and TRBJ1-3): NAGVMQNPRHLVRRRGQEARLRCSPMKGHSHVYWYRQLPEEGLKFMVYLQKENIIDESGMPKERFSAEFPKEGPSILRIQQVVRGDSAAYFCASSPSGESGNTIYFGEGSWLTVV.

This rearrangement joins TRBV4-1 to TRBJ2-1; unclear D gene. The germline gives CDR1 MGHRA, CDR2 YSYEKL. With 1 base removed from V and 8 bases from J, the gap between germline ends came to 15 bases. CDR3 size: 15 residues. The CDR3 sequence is CASSQGRLTSDEQFF. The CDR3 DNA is TGCGCCAGCAGCCAAGGCAGACTGACTTCGGATGAGCAGTTCTTC.

The chain's CDR3 is CASSYRQGVIYGYTF. The CDR3, as DNA: TGTGCCAGCAGTTACCGACAGGGGGTAATCTATGGCTACACCTTC. J is TRBJ1-2 and V is TRBV6-5; 9 bases fit TRBD1. The V and J ends lost 2 bases and 4 bases, in that order; junction bases with no gene match: 5. The CDR3 consists of 15 residues. Germline V gene data show CDR1 as MNHEY and CDR2 as SVGAGI.

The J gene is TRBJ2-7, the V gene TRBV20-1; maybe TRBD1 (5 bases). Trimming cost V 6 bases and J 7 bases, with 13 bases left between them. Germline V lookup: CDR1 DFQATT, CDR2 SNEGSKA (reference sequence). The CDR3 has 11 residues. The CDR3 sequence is CSARWGPEQYF. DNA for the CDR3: TGCAGTGCCCGATGGGGCCCTGAGCAGTACTTC.

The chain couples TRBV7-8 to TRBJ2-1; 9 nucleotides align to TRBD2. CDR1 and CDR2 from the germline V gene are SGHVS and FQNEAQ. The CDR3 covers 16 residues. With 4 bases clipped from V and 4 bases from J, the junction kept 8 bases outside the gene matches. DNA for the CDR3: TGTGCCAGCAGCTACCAGTGGGCGGGAGGGTACAATGAGCAGTTCTTC. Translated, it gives CASSYQWAGGYNEQFF.

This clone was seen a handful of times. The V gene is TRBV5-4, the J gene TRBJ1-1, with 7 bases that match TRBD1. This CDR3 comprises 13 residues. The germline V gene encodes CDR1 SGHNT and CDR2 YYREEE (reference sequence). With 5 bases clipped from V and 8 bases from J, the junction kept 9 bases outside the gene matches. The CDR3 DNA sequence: TGTGCCAGCAGTTCGGGACAGTCAATCGAAGCTTTCTTT. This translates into CASSSGQSIEAFF.

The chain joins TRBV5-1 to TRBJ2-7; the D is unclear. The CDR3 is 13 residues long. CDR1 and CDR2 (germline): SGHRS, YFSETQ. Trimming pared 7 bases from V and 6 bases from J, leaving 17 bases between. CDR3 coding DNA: TGCGCCAGCTCCCTCCCCTTCAGTCCCGAGCAGTACTTC. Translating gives CASSLPFSPEQYF.

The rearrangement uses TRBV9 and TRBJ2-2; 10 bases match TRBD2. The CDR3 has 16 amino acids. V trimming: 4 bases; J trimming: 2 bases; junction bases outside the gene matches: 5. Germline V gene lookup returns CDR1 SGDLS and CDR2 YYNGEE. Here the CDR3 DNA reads TGTGCCAGCAGCCCCCGGACTAGCGGAAACACCGGGGAGCTGTTTTTT. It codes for CASSPRTSGNTGELFF.

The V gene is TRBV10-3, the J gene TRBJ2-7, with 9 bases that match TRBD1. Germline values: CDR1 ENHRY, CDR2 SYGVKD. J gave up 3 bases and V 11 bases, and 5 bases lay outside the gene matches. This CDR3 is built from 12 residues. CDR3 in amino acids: CAVGQGIYEQYF. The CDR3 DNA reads TGTGCCGTCGGACAGGGGATCTACGAGCAGTACTTC.

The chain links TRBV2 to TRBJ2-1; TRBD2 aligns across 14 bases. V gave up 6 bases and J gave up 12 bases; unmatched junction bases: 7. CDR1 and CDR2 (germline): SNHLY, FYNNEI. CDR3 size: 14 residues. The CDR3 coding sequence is TGTGCCAGCAGAGGGGGACTAGCGGGAGCACGGCAGTTCTTC. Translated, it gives CASRGGLAGARQFF.

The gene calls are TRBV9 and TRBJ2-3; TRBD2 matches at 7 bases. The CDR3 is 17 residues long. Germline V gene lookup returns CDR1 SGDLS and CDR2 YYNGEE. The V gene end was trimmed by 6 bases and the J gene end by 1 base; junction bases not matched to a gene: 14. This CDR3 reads CASNYLPDAGGTDTQYF. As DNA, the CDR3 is TGTGCCAGCAACTACCTCCCCGACGCGGGGGGCACAGATACGCAGTATTTT. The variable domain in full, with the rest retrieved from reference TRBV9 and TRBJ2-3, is DSGVTQTPKHLITATGQRVTLRCSPRSGDLSVYWYQQSLDQGLQFLIQYYNGEERAKGNILERFSAQQFPDLHSELNLSSLELGDSALYFCASNYLPDAGGTDTQYFGPGTRLTVL.

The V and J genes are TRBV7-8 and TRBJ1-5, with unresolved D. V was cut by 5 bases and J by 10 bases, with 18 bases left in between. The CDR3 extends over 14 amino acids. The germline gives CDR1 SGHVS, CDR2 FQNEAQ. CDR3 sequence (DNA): TGTGCCAGCAGCCCCCTAGCAGCCTACTCCCCCCAGCATTTT. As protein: CASSPLAAYSPQHF.

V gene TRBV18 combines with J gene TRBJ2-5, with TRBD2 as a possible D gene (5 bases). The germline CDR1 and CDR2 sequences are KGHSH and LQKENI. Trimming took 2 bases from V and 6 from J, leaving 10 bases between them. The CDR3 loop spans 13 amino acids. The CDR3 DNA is TGTGCCAGCTCACCAGGGGAGTGGCAGACCCAGTACTTC. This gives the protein CASSPGEWQTQYF.

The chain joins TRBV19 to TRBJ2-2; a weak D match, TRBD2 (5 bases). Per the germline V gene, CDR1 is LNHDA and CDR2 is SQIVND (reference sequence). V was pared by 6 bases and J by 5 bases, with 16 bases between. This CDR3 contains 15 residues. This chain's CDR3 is CASRIPPPGTGELFF. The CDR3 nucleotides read TGTGCCAGTAGGATACCCCCCCCGGGGACCGGGGAGCTGTTTTTT.

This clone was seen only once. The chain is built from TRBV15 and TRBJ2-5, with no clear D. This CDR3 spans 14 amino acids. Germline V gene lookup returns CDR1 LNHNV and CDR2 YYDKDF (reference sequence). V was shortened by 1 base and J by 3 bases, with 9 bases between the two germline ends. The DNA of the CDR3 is TGTGCCACCAGCAGAGTGGATAGCAAAGAGACCCAGTACTTC. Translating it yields CATSRVDSKETQYF. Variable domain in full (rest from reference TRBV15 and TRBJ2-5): DAMVIQNPRYQVTQFGKPVTLSCSQTLNHNVMYWYQQKSSQAPKLLFHYYDKDFNNEADTPDNFQSRRPNTSFCFLDIRSPGLGDTAMYLCATSRVDSKETQYFGPGTRLLVL.